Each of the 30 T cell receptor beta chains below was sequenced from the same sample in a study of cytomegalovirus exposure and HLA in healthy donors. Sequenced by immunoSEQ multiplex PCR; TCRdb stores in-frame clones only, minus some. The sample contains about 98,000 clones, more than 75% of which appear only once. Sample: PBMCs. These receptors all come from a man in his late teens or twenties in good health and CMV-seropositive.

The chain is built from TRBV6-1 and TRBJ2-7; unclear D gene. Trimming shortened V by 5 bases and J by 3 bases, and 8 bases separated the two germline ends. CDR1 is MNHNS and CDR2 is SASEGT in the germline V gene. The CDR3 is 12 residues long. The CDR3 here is CASSWSNYEQYF. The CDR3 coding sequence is TGTGCCAGCAGTTGGAGTAACTACGAGCAGTACTTC.

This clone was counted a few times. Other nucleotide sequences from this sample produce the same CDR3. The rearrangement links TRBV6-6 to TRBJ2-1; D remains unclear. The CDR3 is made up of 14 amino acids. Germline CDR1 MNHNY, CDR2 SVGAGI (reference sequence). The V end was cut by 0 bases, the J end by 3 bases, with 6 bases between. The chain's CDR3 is CASSYSRVYNEQFF. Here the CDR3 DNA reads TGTGCCAGCAGTTACTCTCGGGTCTACAATGAGCAGTTCTTC.

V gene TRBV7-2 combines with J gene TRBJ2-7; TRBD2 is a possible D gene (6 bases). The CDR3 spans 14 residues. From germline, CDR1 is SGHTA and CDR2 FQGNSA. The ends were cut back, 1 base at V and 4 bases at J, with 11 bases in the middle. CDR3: CASSLGGVGYEQYF. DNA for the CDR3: TGTGCCAGCAGCTTAGGCGGGGTAGGGTACGAGCAGTACTTC.

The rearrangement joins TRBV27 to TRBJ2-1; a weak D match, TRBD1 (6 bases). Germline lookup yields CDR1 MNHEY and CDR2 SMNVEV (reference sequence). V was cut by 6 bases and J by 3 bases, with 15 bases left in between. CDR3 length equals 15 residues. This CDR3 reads CASRPRGTDYNEQFF. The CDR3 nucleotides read TGTGCCAGCAGGCCAAGGGGGACGGACTACAATGAGCAGTTCTTC.

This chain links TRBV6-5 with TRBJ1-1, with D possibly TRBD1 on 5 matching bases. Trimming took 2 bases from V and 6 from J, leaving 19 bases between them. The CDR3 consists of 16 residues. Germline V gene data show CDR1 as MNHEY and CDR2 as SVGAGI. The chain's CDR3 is CASSYGQGRRLAEAFF. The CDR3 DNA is TGTGCCAGCAGTTACGGCCAGGGTCGGCGTCTGGCTGAAGCTTTCTTT.

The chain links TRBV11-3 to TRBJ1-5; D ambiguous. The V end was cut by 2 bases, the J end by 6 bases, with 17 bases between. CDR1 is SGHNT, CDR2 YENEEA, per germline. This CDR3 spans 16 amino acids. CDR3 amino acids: CASSLPPGIRGQPQHF. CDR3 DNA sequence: TGTGCCAGCAGCTTACCGCCGGGGATTCGAGGTCAGCCCCAGCATTTT.

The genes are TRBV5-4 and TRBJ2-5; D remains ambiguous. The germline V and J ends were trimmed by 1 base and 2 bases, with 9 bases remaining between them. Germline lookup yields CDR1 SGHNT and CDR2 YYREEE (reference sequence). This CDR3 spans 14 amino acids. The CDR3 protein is CASSLLQLQETQYF. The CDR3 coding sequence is TGTGCCAGCAGCTTGTTGCAGTTACAAGAGACCCAGTACTTC. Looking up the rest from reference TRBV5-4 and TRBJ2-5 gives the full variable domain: ETGVTQSPTHLIKTRGQQVTLRCSSQSGHNTVSWYQQALGQGPQFIFQYYREEENGRGNFPPRFSGLQFPNYSSELNVNALELDDSALYLCASSLLQLQETQYFGPGTRLLVL.

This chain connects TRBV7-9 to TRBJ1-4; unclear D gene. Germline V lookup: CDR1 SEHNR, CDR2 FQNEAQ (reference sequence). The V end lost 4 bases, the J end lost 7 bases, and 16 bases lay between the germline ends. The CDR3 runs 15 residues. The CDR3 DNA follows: TGTGCCAGCAGCTCGGGAGTTTCTGGAGGTGAAAAACTGTTTTTT. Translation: CASSSGVSGGEKLFF.

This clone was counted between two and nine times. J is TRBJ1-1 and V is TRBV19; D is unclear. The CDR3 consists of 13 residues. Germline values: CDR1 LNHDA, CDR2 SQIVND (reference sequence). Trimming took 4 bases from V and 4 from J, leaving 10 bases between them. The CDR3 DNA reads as TGTGCCAGTAGTAGCACACCTTCCACTGAAGCTTTCTTT. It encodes CASSSTPSTEAFF. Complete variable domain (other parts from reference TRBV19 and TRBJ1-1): DGGITQSPKYLFRKEGQNVTLSCEQNLNHDAMYWYRQDPGQGLRLIYYSQIVNDFQKGDIAEGYSVSREKKESFPLTVTSAQKNPTAFYLCASSSTPSTEAFFGQGTRLTVV.

The CDR3 DNA reads TGTGCCAGCAGCTTACAGGGGGCTACTGAAAAACTGTTTTTT. It is translated as CASSLQGATEKLFF. This chain connects TRBV5-4 to TRBJ1-4, with 9 bases matching TRBD1. CDR3 length equals 14 residues. Germline CDR1 and CDR2: SGHNT and YYREEE (reference sequence). The junction had 3 bases not matched to a gene; V was cut back by 2 bases and J by 7 bases.

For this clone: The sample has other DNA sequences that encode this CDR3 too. CDR3 region: CASSAGLAGSSYNEQFF. In DNA form, the CDR3 reads TGTGCCAGCAGCGCCGGACTAGCGGGAAGCTCCTACAATGAGCAGTTCTTC. The V and J genes are TRBV9 and TRBJ2-1, with TRBD2 matching over 12 bases. CDR3 length equals 17 residues. Germline-derived CDR1 and CDR2 are SGDLS and YYNGEE. The J segment lost 0 bases and the V segment lost 3 bases, leaving 4 bases of the junction unmatched.

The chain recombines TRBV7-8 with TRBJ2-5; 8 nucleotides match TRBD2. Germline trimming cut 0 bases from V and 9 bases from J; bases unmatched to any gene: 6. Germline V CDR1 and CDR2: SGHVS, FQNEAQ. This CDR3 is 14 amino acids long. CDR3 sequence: CASSLAPPAGAQYF. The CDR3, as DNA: TGTGCCAGCAGCTTAGCGCCCCCAGCGGGGGCCCAGTACTTC.

The CDR3 bases are TGCGCCAGCAGCCAAGAGGGGCGGGAGTGGGGGGATACGCAGTATTTT. As protein: CASSQEGREWGDTQYF. V is TRBV4-1 and J is TRBJ2-3, with 7 positions matching TRBD2. Germline CDR1 reads MGHRA; CDR2 reads YSYEKL. The CDR3 has 16 residues. The J segment lost 6 bases and the V segment lost 0 bases, leaving 9 bases of the junction unmatched.

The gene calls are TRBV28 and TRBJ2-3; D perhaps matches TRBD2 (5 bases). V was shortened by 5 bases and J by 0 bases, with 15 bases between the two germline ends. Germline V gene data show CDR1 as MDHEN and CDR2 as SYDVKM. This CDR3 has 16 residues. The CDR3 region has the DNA TGTGCCAGCAGTCCCCCGAGAGGGTCGAGCACAGATACGCAGTATTTT. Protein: CASSPPRGSSTDTQYF. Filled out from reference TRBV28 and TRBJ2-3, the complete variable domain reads DVKVTQSSRYLVKRTGEKVFLECVQDMDHENMFWYRQDPGLGLRLIYFSYDVKMKEKGDIPEGYSVSREKKERFSLILESASTNQTSMYLCASSPPRGSSTDTQYFGPGTRLTVL.

The CDR3 region has the DNA TGTGCCATCAGTGAACTAGGTAGCGGGAGTGGTAGTCACACAGATACGCAGTATTTT. Protein sequence: CAISELGSGSGSHTDTQYF. The gene calls are TRBV10-3 and TRBJ2-3; the match to TRBD2 covers 9 bases. The CDR3 loop spans 19 amino acids. The germline CDR1 and CDR2 sequences are ENHRY and SYGVKD. The trim removed 3 bases at V and 2 bases at J, leaving 15 bases unmatched.

The CDR3 reads CASSELGSGRYNEQFF. Written as DNA, the CDR3 is TGTGCCAGCAGTGAATTGGGGTCAGGGCGCTACAATGAGCAGTTCTTC. The chain couples TRBV2 to TRBJ2-1; a possible D gene is TRBD1 (5 bases). The CDR3 extends over 16 amino acids. Between the trimmed V and J ends, which lost 2 bases and 3 bases, there was a span of 14 bases. Germline CDR1 reads SNHLY; CDR2 reads FYNNEI.

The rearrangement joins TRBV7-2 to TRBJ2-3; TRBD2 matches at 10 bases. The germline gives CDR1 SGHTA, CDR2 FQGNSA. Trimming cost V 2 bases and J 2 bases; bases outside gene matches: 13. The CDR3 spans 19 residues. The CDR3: CASSLRREGLAGVTDTQYF. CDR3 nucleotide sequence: TGTGCCAGCAGCTTAAGGAGGGAGGGCCTAGCGGGAGTCACAGATACGCAGTATTTT.

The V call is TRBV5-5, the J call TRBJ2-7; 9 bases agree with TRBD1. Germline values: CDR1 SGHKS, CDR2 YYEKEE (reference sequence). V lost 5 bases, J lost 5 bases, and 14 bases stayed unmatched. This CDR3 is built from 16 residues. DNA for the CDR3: TGTGCCAGCAGACGCCCCGGGACAGGGCGGAAGGACGAGCAGTACTTC. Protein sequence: CASRRPGTGRKDEQYF.

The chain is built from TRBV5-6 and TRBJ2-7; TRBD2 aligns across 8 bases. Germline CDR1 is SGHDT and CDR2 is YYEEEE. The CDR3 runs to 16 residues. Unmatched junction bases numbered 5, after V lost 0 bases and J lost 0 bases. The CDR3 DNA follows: TGTGCCAGCAGCTTGGACGGGACTAGTATCTCCTACGAGCAGTACTTC. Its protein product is CASSLDGTSISYEQYF.

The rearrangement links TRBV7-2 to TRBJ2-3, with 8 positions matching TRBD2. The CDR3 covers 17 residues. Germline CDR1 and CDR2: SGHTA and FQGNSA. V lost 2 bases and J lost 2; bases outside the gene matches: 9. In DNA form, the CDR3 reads TGTGCCAGCAGCTTATGGCTGAGCGGGGGAACCACAGATACGCAGTATTTT. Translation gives CASSLWLSGGTTDTQYF.

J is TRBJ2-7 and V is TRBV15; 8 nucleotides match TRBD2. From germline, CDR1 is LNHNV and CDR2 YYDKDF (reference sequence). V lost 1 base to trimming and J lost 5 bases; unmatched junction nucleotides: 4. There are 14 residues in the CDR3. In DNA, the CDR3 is TGTGCCACCAGCAGAGTCGGGGGGGCGGACGAGCAGTACTTC. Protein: CATSRVGGADEQYF.

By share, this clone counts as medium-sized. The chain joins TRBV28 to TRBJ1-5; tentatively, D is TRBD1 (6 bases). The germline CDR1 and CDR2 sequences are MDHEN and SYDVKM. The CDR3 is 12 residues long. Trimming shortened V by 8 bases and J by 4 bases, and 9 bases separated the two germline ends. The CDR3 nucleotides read TGTGCCAGCCAAACAGGGAATCAGCCCCAGCATTTT. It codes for CASQTGNQPQHF.

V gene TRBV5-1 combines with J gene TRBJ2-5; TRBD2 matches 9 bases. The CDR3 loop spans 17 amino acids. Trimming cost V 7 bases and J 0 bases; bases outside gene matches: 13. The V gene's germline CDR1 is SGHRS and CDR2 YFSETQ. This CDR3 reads CASLPGLRLADQETQYF. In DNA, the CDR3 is TGCGCCAGCCTGCCGGGCCTTCGACTAGCGGACCAAGAGACCCAGTACTTC.

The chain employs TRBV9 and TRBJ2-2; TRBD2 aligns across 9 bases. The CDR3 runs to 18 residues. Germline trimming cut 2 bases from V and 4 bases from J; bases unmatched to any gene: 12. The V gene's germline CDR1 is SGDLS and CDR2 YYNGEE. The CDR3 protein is CASSVQIAGEEGTGELFF. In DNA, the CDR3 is TGTGCCAGCAGCGTGCAGATAGCGGGAGAAGAGGGCACCGGGGAGCTGTTTTTT.

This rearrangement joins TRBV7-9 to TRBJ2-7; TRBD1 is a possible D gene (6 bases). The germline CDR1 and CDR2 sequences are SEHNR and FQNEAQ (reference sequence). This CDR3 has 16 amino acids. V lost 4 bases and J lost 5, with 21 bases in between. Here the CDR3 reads CASSSRPQGLNNEQYF. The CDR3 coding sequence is TGTGCCAGCAGCTCCCGACCGCAGGGGTTAAACAACGAGCAGTACTTC.

The CDR3 bases are TGTGCCAGCAGCTCGACTGGAAAAGATACGCAGTATTTT. Translated: CASSSTGKDTQYF. The chain is built from TRBV11-2 and TRBJ2-3; D call uncertain. The germline gives CDR1 SGHAT, CDR2 FQNNGV. The CDR3 runs to 13 residues. V was trimmed by 4 bases and J by 5 bases, leaving 10 bases between them.

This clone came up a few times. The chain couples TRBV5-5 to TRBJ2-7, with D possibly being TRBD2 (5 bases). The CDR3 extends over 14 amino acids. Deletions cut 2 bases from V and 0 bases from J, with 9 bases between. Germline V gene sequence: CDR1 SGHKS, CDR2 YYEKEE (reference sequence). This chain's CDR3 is CASSFSGNSYEQYF. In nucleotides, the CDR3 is TGTGCCAGCAGCTTCTCCGGGAACTCCTACGAGCAGTACTTC.

CDR3 loop: CASSESGRWTGELFF. The CDR3 DNA reads TGTGCCAGCAGCGAATCAGGGCGTTGGACCGGGGAGCTGTTTTTT. The rearrangement joins TRBV7-2 to TRBJ2-2, with TRBD1 as a possible D gene (5 bases). Per germline, CDR1 SGHTA and CDR2 FQGNSA. This CDR3 is 15 amino acids long. V lost 5 bases, J lost 5 bases, and 15 bases lay in between.

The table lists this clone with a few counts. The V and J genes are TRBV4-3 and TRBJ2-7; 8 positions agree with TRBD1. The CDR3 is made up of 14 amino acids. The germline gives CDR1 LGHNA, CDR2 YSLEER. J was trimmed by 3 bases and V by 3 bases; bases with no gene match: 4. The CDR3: CASSQGTGRYEQYF. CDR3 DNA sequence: TGCGCCAGCAGCCAGGGGACAGGACGCTACGAGCAGTACTTC.

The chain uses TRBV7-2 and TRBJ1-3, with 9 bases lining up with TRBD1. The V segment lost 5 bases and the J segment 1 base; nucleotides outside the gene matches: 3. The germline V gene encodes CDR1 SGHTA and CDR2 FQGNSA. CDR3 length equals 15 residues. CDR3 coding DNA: TGTGCCAGCAGCCTGACAGGGGGGTCTGGAAACACCATATATTTT. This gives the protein CASSLTGGSGNTIYF.